One and the same sample provided the 5 T cell receptor beta chains below, sequenced in a study of T cell responses to AZD1222 COVID-19 vaccine. Method: immunoSEQ multiplex PCR; TCRdb's copy keeps in-frame clones and lacks some. The table records about 99,000 clones, roughly 90% of them present only once. Sequenced here: peripheral blood, sampled on day 0 of AZD1222 vaccination. The source of these receptors is an adult in good health.

The chain links TRBV19 to TRBJ1-5, with 9 positions matching TRBD1. Germline assignment: CDR1 LNHDA and CDR2 SQIVND (reference sequence). J gave up 4 bases and V 4 bases, and 5 bases lay outside the gene matches. The CDR3 is 15 residues long. The CDR3 loop is CASSTGTGTNQPQHF. As DNA, the CDR3 is TGTGCCAGTAGTACCGGGACAGGGACTAATCAGCCCCAGCATTTT. The full variable domain, with the rest looked up from reference TRBV19 and TRBJ1-5, is DGGITQSPKYLFRKEGQNVTLSCEQNLNHDAMYWYRQDPGQGLRLIYYSQIVNDFQKGDIAEGYSVSREKKESFPLTVTSAQKNPTAFYLCASSTGTGTNQPQHFGDGTRLSIL.

The chain is built from TRBV3-1 (or the pseudogene TRBV3-2) and TRBJ2-2; D not resolved. The V end was cut by 2 bases, the J end by 1 base, with 5 bases between. Germline loops: CDR1 LGHDT, CDR2 YNNKEL (reference sequence). CDR3 length equals 14 residues. CDR3 in DNA: TGTGCCAGCAGCCAACTATTGAACACCGGGGAGCTGTTTTTT. It translates to CASSQLLNTGELFF.

The J gene is TRBJ2-1, the V gene TRBV29-1; 9 nucleotides agree with TRBD1. This CDR3 is 14 amino acids long. Germline-derived CDR1 and CDR2 are SQVTM and ANQGSEA. The V and J ends lost 3 bases and 4 bases, in that order; junction bases with no gene match: 4. CDR3 DNA: TGCAGCGTTGACCCGGGACAGGGTTACAATGAGCAGTTCTTC. This codes for CSVDPGQGYNEQFF.

The chain carries TRBV6-5 and TRBJ2-3; D gene ambiguous. Germline V gene data show CDR1 as MNHEY and CDR2 as SVGAGI. The V gene lost 2 bases and the J gene lost 4 bases, with 13 bases spanning the gap. CDR3 length: 15 amino acids. The DNA of the CDR3 is TGTGCCAGCAGTTACGGACGTAGAGAGGCAGATACGCAGTATTTT. It encodes CASSYGRREADTQYF.

The chain carries TRBV6-5 and TRBJ1-5; D is unclear. Trimming removed 8 bases from V and 8 bases from J, with 16 bases in between. Per the germline V gene, CDR1 is MNHEY and CDR2 is SVGAGI. The CDR3 totals 13 residues. CDR3 coding DNA: TGTGCCAGCGCGAAACGGGCACAAGAGCCCCAGCATTTT. Translating it yields CASAKRAQEPQHF.